This TCR beta chain was sequenced for a study of blood T cell repertoires in COVID-19. Study overall: Acute-phase and convalescent COVID-19 samples originated in the United States, Italy and Spain. PBMCs, B-cell-depleted T cells, or T cells provided the cDNA or gDNA that made up the material.

Looked up from germline, CDR1 is SGDLS and CDR2 is YYNGEE. Trimming left V 3 bases short and J 6 bases short, with 16 bases between. CDR3 length: 15 amino acids. Assay: immunoSEQ multiplex PCR; the TCRdb copy retains only in-frame clones and omits some. The table records 200,000 to 250,000 clones, about 86% of them present only once. Those enrolled, adults aged about 18 to 89 years, came from around 24 US areas. Assignments of participants to cohorts depended upon their own reported clinical history. The V and J genes are TRBV9 and TRBJ1-5; D is perhaps TRBD1 (5 bases). The specimen sequenced was PBMCs or T cells enriched from blood (not recorded which). The clonotype comes from a woman in her thirties or forties with acute COVID-19. As DNA, the CDR3 is TGTGCCAGCAGCGGTGGGGGAGGGGCGGGTCAGCCCCAGCATTTT. It yields the protein CASSGGGGAGQPQHF.